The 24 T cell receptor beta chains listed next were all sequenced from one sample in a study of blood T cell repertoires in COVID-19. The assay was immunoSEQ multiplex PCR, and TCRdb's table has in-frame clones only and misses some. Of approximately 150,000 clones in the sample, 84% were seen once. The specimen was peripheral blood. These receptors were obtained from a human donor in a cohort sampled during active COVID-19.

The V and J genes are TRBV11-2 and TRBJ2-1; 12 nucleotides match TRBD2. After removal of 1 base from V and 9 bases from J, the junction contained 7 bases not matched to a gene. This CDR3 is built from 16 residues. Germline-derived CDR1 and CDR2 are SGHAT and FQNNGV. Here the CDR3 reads CASSLGLAGAPGEQFF. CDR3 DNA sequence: TGTGCCAGCAGCTTAGGACTAGCGGGAGCCCCTGGTGAGCAGTTCTTC.

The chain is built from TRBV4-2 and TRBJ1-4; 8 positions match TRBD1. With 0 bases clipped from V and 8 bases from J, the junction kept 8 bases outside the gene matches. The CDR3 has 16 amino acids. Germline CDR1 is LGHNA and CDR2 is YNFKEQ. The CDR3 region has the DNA TGTGCCAGCAGCCAAGAGGGTGACAGGGGTGGAGAAAAACTGTTTTTT. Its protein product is CASSQEGDRGGEKLFF.

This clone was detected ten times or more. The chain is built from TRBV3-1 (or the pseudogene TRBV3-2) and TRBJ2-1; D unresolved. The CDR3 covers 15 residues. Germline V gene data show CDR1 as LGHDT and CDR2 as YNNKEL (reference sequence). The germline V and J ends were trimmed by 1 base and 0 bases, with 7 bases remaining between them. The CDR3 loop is CASSQVWSSYNEQFF. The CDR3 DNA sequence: TGTGCCAGCAGCCAAGTGTGGAGCTCCTACAATGAGCAGTTCTTC.

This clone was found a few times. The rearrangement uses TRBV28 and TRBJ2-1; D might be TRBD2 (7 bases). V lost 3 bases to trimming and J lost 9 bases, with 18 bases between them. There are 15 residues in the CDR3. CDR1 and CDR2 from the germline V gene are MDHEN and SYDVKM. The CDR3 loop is CASSFVGGQAGEQFF. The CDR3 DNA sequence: TGTGCCAGCAGTTTCGTGGGGGGGCAGGCTGGTGAGCAGTTCTTC.

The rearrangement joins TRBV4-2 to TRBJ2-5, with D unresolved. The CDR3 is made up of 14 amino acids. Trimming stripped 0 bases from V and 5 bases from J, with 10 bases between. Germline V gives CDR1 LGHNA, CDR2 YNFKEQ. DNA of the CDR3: TGTGCCAGCAGCCAAGATCGGAGCCGGGAGACCCAGTACTTC. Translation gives CASSQDRSRETQYF.

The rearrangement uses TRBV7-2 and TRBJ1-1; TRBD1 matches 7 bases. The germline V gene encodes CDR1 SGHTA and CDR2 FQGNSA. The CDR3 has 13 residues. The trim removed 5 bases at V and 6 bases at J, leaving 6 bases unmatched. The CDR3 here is CASSTQQGAEAFF. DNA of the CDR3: TGTGCCAGCAGCACCCAGCAGGGGGCTGAAGCTTTCTTT.

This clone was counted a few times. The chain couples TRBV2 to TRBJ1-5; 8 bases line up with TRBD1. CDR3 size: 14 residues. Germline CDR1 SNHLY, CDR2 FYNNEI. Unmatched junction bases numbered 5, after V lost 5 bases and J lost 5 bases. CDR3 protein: CASSQDRDHQPQHF. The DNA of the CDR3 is TGTGCCAGCAGTCAGGACAGGGATCATCAGCCCCAGCATTTT.

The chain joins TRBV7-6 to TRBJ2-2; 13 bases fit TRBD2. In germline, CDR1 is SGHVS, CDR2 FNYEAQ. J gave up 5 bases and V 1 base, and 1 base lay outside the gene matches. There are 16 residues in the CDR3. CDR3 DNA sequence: TGTGCCAGCAGCTTAGAGACTAGCGGGGGGACCGGGGAGCTGTTTTTT. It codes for CASSLETSGGTGELFF.

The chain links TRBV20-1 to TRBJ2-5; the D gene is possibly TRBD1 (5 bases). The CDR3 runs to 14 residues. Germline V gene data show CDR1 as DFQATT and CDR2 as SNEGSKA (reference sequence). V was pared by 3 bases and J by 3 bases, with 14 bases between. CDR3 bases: TGCAGTGCTAGTGGTTTAGACAGCGAAGAGACCCAGTACTTC. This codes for CSASGLDSEETQYF.

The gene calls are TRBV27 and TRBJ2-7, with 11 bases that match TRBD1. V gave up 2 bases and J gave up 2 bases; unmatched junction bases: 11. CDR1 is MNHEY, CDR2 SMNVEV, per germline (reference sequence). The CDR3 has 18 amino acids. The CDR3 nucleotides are TGTGCCAGCAGTTTAAGGACAGGGGGCTATTTACCACCCTACGAGCAGTACTTC. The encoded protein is CASSLRTGGYLPPYEQYF.

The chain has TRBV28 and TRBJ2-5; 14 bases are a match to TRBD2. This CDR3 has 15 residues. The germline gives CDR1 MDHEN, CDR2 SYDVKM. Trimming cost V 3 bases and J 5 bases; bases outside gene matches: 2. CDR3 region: CASSLGLAGEETQYF. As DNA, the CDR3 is TGTGCCAGCAGTTTGGGACTAGCGGGGGAGGAGACCCAGTACTTC.

The CDR3 DNA reads as TGTGCCTGGATTCCGCCGGGAGACACTGAAGCTTTCTTT. This translates into CAWIPPGDTEAFF. The chain recombines TRBV30 with TRBJ1-1, with D unresolved. The ends were cut back, 4 bases at V and 3 bases at J, with 12 bases in the middle. The V gene's germline CDR1 is GTSNPN and CDR2 SVGIG (reference sequence). The CDR3 covers 13 residues.

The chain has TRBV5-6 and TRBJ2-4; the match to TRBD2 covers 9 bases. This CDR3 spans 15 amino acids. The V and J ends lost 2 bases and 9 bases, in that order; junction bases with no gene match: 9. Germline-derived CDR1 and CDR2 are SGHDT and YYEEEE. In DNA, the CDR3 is TGTGCCAGCAGCTTCGACCTAGCGGGGTCGGGCATTCAGTACTTC. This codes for CASSFDLAGSGIQYF.

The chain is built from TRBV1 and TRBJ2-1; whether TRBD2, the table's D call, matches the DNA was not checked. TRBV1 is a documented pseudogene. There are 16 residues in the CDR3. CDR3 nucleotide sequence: TGCACCAGCAAGACTAGCGGGAGGTCCTCCTACAATGAGCAGTTCTTC. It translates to CTSKTSGRSSYNEQFF.

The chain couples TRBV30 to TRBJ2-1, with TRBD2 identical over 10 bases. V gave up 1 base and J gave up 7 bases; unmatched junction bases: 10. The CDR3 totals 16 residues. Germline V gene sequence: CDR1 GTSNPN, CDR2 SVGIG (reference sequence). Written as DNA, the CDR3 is TGTGCCTGGAGTGGTGTATGGACTAGCGGCGGTAATGAGCAGTTCTTC. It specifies CAWSGVWTSGGNEQFF.

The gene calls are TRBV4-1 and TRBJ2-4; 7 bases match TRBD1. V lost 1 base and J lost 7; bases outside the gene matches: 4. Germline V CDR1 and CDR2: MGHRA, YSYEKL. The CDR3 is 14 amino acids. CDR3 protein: CASSQGQGLNIQYF. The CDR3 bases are TGCGCCAGCAGCCAAGGACAGGGATTGAACATTCAGTACTTC.

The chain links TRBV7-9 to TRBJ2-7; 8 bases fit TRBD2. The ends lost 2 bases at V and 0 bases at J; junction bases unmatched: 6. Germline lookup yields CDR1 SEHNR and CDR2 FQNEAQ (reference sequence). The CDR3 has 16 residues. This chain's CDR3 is CASSLSTGTSSYEQYV. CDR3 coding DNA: TGTGCCAGCAGCTTATCGACCGGGACTAGCTCCTACGAGCAGTACGTC.

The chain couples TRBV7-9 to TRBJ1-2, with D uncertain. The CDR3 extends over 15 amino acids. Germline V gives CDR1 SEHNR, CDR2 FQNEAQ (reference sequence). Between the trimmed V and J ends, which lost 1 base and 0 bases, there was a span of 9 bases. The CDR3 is CASSLDTASNYGYTF. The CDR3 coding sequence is TGTGCCAGCAGCTTAGACACAGCCTCTAACTATGGCTACACCTTC.

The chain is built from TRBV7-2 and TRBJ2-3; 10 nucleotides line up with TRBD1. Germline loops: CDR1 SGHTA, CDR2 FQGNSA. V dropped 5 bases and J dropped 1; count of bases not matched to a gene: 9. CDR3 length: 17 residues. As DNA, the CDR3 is TGTGCCAGCAGCCGTACCGACGGGACAGGGGGCACAGATACGCAGTATTTT. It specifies CASSRTDGTGGTDTQYF. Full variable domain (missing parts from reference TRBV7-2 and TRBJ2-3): GAGVSQSPSNKVTEKGKDVELRCDPISGHTALYWYRQSLGQGLEFLIYFQGNSAPDKSGLPSDRFSAERTGGSVSTLTIQRTQQEDSAVYLCASSRTDGTGGTDTQYFGPGTRLTVL.

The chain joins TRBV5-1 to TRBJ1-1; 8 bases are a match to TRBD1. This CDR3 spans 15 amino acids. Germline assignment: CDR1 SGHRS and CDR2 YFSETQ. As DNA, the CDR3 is TGCTCATATCCGGGACAGGCTAGAATGAACACTGAAGCTTTCTTT. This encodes CSYPGQARMNTEAFF.

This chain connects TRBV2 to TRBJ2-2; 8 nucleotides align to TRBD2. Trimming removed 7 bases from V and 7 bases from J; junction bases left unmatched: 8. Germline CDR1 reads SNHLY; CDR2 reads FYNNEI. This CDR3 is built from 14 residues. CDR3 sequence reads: CASTGTRPIGELFF. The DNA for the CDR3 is TGTGCCAGCACCGGGACTAGGCCCATCGGGGAGCTGTTTTTT.

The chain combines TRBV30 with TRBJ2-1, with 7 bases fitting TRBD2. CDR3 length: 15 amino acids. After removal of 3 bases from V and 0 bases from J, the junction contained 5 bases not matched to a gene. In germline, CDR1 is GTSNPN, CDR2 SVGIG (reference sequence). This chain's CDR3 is CAWRLAVSSYNEQFF. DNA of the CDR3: TGTGCCTGGAGGCTAGCGGTAAGCTCCTACAATGAGCAGTTCTTC.

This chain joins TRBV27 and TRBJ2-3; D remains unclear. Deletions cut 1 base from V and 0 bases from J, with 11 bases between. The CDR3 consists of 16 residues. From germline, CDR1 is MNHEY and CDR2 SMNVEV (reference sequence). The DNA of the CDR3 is TGTGCCAGCAGTTTATTTACTCCACCTAGCACAGATACGCAGTATTTT. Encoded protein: CASSLFTPPSTDTQYF.

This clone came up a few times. The CDR3 loop is CASSPHRDEKLFF. The CDR3 nucleotides are TGTGCCAGCAGCCCCCACAGGGATGAAAAACTGTTTTTT. J is TRBJ1-4 and V is TRBV6-5; a weak D match, TRBD1 (6 bases). Germline values: CDR1 MNHEY, CDR2 SVGAGI. CDR3 length: 13 residues. V lost 6 bases, J lost 6 bases, and 11 bases lay in between.